The 3 T cell receptor beta chains listed next were all sequenced from one sample in a study of T cell responses to AZD1222 COVID-19 vaccine (dated by TCRdb to about 2021). Library method: the immunoSEQ multiplex PCR assay. This immuneACCESS table, as held by TCRdb, lists in-frame sequences with V and J called but not all clones. Of the missing ones, under half trace to an unresolved V gene in checked studies; the others have no known cause. This sample is represented by some 200,000 clones; about 89% of them were singletons. The biggest ten clones account for about 3.5% of the sample. The time point label here, explained by the study, means: about 28 days (+/-7) after the second vaccine dose. This sample comprised peripheral blood, obtained 28 days after the second AZD1222 dose. The receptors shown here come from an adult who received the AZD1222 COVID-19 vaccine.

This clone was seen just once. This CDR3 is CATSDSVETQYF. DNA for the CDR3: TGTGCCACCAGTGATTCTGTGGAGACCCAGTACTTC. J is TRBJ2-5 and V is TRBV24-1, with D hard to call. V lost 2 bases to trimming and J lost 5 bases, with 5 bases between them. The germline V gene has CDR1 KGHDR and CDR2 SFDVKD. The CDR3 sequence is 12 residues long.

This chain links TRBV6-9 with TRBJ1-5, with 8 nucleotides matching TRBD1. With V trimmed by 2 bases and J by 3 bases, 12 bases remained unmatched. This CDR3 region has 18 residues. CDR1 and CDR2 from the germline V gene are MNHGY and SVAAGI. The CDR3 nucleotides are TGTGCCAGCAGTTATGGGCCCCCGACAGGGGAGAACAATCAGCCCCAGCATTTT. This encodes CASSYGPPTGENNQPQHF.

J is TRBJ2-7 and V is TRBV4-2, with 7 bases identical to TRBD2. The germline V gene has CDR1 LGHNA and CDR2 YNFKEQ. The length of the CDR3 is 14 residues. The junction had 8 bases not matched to a gene; V was cut back by 4 bases and J by 5 bases. As DNA, the CDR3 is TGTGCCAGCAGCCGCGGCGGGAGTGCGAACGAGCAGTACTTC. Its protein product is CASSRGGSANEQYF.